This entry is about one T cell receptor (beta chain). Germline CDR1 SEHNR, CDR2 FQNEAQ (reference sequence). The V and J ends lost 5 bases and 3 bases respectively, with 13 bases between them. This CDR3 has 14 residues. This record comes from a study of T cells in narcolepsy. Whole-study context: Donors had narcolepsy type 1 or type 2, or were healthy controls.

Here immunoSEQ multiplex PCR was the method, and the copy in TCRdb shows in-frame clones only, minus some. The repertoire holds approximately 35,000 clones, with less than 90% as singletons. This TCR came from a human donor in good health. The chain joins TRBV7-9 to TRBJ1-1, with D possibly TRBD1 on 6 matching bases. The specimen sequenced was memory (CD45RA-) CD4+ T cells from blood. As DNA, the CDR3 is TGTGCCAGCAGCGCCACAGGGACCCACACTGAAGCTTTCTTT. It yields the protein CASSATGTHTEAFF.